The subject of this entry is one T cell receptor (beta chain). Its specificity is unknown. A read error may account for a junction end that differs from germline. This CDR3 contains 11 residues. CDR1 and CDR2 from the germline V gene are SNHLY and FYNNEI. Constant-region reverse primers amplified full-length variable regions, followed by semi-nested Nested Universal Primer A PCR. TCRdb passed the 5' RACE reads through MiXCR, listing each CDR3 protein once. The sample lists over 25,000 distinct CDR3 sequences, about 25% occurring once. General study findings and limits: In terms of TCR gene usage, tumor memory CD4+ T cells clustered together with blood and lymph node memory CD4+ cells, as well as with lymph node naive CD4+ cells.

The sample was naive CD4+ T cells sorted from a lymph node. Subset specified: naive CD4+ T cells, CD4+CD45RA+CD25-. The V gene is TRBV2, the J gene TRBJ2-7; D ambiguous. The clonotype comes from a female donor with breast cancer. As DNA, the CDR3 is TGTGCCAGCAGTGAGGAGCATCTAAGGCACTTC. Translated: CASSEEHLRHF.